A single sample is the source of the 28 T cell receptor beta chains below, sequenced in a study of control samples from healthy donors and cancer patients (dated by TCRdb to the early 2020s). Libraries were constructed by the immunoSEQ multiplex PCR assay. In its TCRdb copy, this immuneACCESS table keeps in-frame sequences only and misses some clones. Where compared with another copy, unresolved V genes explain less than half of these, and the others have no known cause. The sample data list tens of thousands of clones, and 89% of these were observed just once. Approximately 7.2% of the sample rests with the top ten. Source material: blood. The receptors come from a man aged 50 to 60 in good health.

This chain connects TRBV7-2 to TRBJ1-6; tentative D call: TRBD1 (6 bases). V gave up 8 bases and J gave up 9 bases, with 17 bases separating them. Germline V gene data show CDR1 as SGHTA and CDR2 as FQGNSA. The CDR3 totals 14 residues. CDR3 DNA: TGTGCCAGCCGCCCCACAGGGTCGGGTTCACCCCTCCACTTT. As protein: CASRPTGSGSPLHF.

The chain uses TRBV2 and TRBJ1-5, with no clear D. CDR3 length: 13 amino acids. Trimming shortened V by 6 bases and J by 7 bases, and 13 bases separated the two germline ends. The germline CDR1 and CDR2 sequences are SNHLY and FYNNEI. CDR3 sequence reads: CASRGETRQPQHF. In nucleotides, the CDR3 is TGTGCCAGCAGGGGAGAAACGAGACAGCCCCAGCATTTT.

This chain joins TRBV25-1 and TRBJ2-5, with D perhaps TRBD1 or TRBD2 (5 bases each). CDR1 and CDR2 (germline): MGHDK, SYGVNS. With 7 bases removed from V and 5 bases from J, the gap between germline ends came to 20 bases. The CDR3 sequence is 15 residues long. CDR3 residues: CASISGTLNGETQYF. DNA for the CDR3: TGTGCCAGCATCTCCGGGACCTTAAACGGGGAGACCCAGTACTTC.

The chain couples TRBV5-1 to TRBJ2-3, with 8 bases aligning to TRBD2. The CDR3 has 17 amino acids. Germline CDR1 and CDR2: SGHRS and YFSETQ. Trimming removed 1 base from V and 4 bases from J; junction bases left unmatched: 11. The CDR3 spells CASSLPAGEALPDTQYF. CDR3 DNA: TGCGCCAGCAGCTTGCCAGCGGGGGAGGCCCTCCCAGATACGCAGTATTTT.

This clone has a handful of counts. The V call is TRBV6-6, the J call TRBJ1-5, with TRBD1 matching 12 bases. This CDR3 region has 15 residues. The J segment lost 7 bases and the V segment lost 8 bases, leaving 9 bases of the junction unmatched. Germline loops: CDR1 MNHNY, CDR2 SVGAGI (reference sequence). CDR3 region: CASGVGQGAGQPQHF. The CDR3 DNA is TGTGCCAGCGGAGTGGGACAGGGGGCTGGGCAGCCCCAGCATTTT.

In this sample, this clone turned up once. V gene TRBV7-6 combines with J gene TRBJ2-7; D is unclear. The V gene's germline CDR1 is SGHVS and CDR2 FNYEAQ. The CDR3 runs to 13 residues. V lost 2 bases, J lost 3 bases, and 8 bases lay in between. CDR3 in DNA: TGTGCCAGCAGCTTAACCAGGATCTACGAGCAGTACTTC. As protein: CASSLTRIYEQYF.

This CDR3 is CASRDGQNHNEKLFF. The CDR3 DNA is TGTGCCAGCAGGGATGGACAGAACCATAATGAAAAACTGTTTTTT. This chain joins TRBV2 and TRBJ1-4, with a possible D match to TRBD1 (6 bases). The CDR3 length is 15 residues. Deletions cut 6 bases from V and 4 bases from J, with 15 bases between. CDR1 SNHLY and CDR2 FYNNEI come from the germline V gene.

This sequence joins TRBV20-1 and TRBJ1-2; D is uncertain. Trimming took 3 bases from V and 2 from J, leaving 7 bases between them. This CDR3 spans 12 amino acids. Germline V gene data show CDR1 as DFQATT and CDR2 as SNEGSKA (reference sequence). In DNA, the CDR3 is TGCAGTGCTAGTCAACAAAACTATGGCTACACCTTC. Translated: CSASQQNYGYTF.

The chain has TRBV27 and TRBJ2-3; TRBD2 agrees at 8 bases. The CDR3 contains 15 residues. Trimming removed 5 bases from V and 3 bases from J; junction bases left unmatched: 7. Per germline, CDR1 MNHEY and CDR2 SMNVEV (reference sequence). The CDR3 sequence is CASSPGLAQTDTQYF. CDR3 nucleotides: TGTGCCAGCAGTCCAGGACTAGCCCAGACAGATACGCAGTATTTT.

The chain is built from TRBV27 and TRBJ2-6; no firm D call. V was clipped by 2 bases and J by 0 bases, with 5 bases between them. Germline V lookup: CDR1 MNHEY, CDR2 SMNVEV (reference sequence). The CDR3 is made up of 15 amino acids. The CDR3 region has the DNA TGTGCCAGCAGTTTAGGTCGCTCTGGGGCCAACGTCCTGACTTTC. It is translated as CASSLGRSGANVLTF. The full variable domain, with the rest looked up from reference TRBV27 and TRBJ2-6, is EAQVTQNPRYLITVTGKKLTVTCSQNMNHEYMSWYRQDPGLGLRQIYYSMNVEVTDKGDVPEGYKVSRKEKRNFPLILESPSPNQTSLYFCASSLGRSGANVLTFGAGSRLTVL.

The sample holds one count of this clone. The chain joins TRBV7-2 to TRBJ2-7, with 9 positions matching TRBD1. V shed 4 bases and J 5 bases; nucleotides not matched to a gene: 6. The CDR3 sequence is 14 residues long. Germline loops: CDR1 SGHTA, CDR2 FQGNSA. The DNA for the CDR3 is TGTGCCAGCAGCTCACAGGGGGCAGGGGACGAGCAGTACTTC. This encodes CASSSQGAGDEQYF. Full variable domain (outside the CDR3, taken from reference TRBV7-2 and TRBJ2-7): GAGVSQSPSNKVTEKGKDVELRCDPISGHTALYWYRQSLGQGLEFLIYFQGNSAPDKSGLPSDRFSAERTGGSVSTLTIQRTQQEDSAVYLCASSSQGAGDEQYFGPGTRLTVT.

This chain connects TRBV7-6 to TRBJ1-1, with no clear D. The CDR3 spans 15 residues. Germline V gives CDR1 SGHVS, CDR2 FNYEAQ. V lost 1 base and J lost 1, with 10 bases in between. CDR3 bases: TGTGCCAGCAGCTTAGACCCTCTAGGGAACACTGAAGCTTTCTTT. As protein: CASSLDPLGNTEAFF.

This rearrangement joins TRBV10-3 to TRBJ2-7, with 9 nucleotides matching TRBD1. CDR3 length: 19 amino acids. V trimming: 4 bases; J trimming: 3 bases; junction bases outside the gene matches: 19. Germline CDR1 is ENHRY and CDR2 is SYGVKD. The DNA of the CDR3 is TGTGCCATCAGTGCGTCTCCGGACAGGGGACATCAGGTCCACTACGAGCAGTACTTC. Translation gives CAISASPDRGHQVHYEQYF.

The rearrangement uses TRBV3-1 (or the pseudogene TRBV3-2) and TRBJ1-2; 8 positions match TRBD1. The V segment lost 3 bases and the J segment 7 bases; nucleotides outside the gene matches: 7. Germline values: CDR1 LGHDT, CDR2 YNNKEL (reference sequence). CDR3 size: 14 residues. This chain's CDR3 is CASSHGQGGGGYTF. The CDR3 DNA follows: TGTGCCAGCAGCCACGGACAGGGAGGCGGTGGCTACACCTTC.

V and J are TRBV7-2 and TRBJ2-3; 7 bases are shared with TRBD2. CDR3 length equals 14 residues. Germline-derived CDR1 and CDR2 are SGHTA and FQGNSA. V dropped 3 bases and J dropped 4; count of bases not matched to a gene: 4. The CDR3 sequence: CASSLGGGADTQYF. The CDR3 DNA reads TGTGCCAGCAGCTTGGGCGGGGGTGCAGATACGCAGTATTTT.

This clone was found a few times. This chain links TRBV12-3 or TRBV12-4 with TRBJ1-6, with 9 bases lining up with TRBD1. After removal of 2 bases from V and 14 bases from J, the junction contained 4 bases not matched to a gene. The CDR3 extends over 13 amino acids. The CDR3 nucleotides read TGTGCCAGCAGTTTATGGGACAGGGTAACCCTCCACTTT. It yields the protein CASSLWDRVTLHF.

The chain joins TRBV4-2 to TRBJ2-7, with 14 positions matching TRBD2. From germline, CDR1 is LGHNA and CDR2 YNFKEQ. This CDR3 is 19 amino acids long. The trim removed 5 bases at V and 1 base at J, leaving 13 bases unmatched. The CDR3 sequence: CASSVGGLAGVFGSYEQYF. CDR3 sequence (DNA): TGTGCCAGCAGCGTAGGGGGACTAGCGGGGGTTTTTGGATCCTACGAGCAGTACTTC.

This clone was detected only a few times. The V and J genes are TRBV19 and TRBJ1-5; TRBD1 agrees at 8 bases. V trimming: 7 bases; J trimming: 5 bases; junction bases outside the gene matches: 10. The CDR3 sequence is 15 residues long. CDR1 LNHDA and CDR2 SQIVND come from the germline V gene (reference sequence). CDR3 bases: TGTGCCAGTAAAGTGGCAGGGGGCTATCATCAGCCCCAGCATTTT. It encodes CASKVAGGYHQPQHF.

The chain carries TRBV12-3 or TRBV12-4 and TRBJ1-2; maybe TRBD1 (6 bases). This CDR3 has 12 amino acids. V was trimmed by 5 bases and J by 7 bases, leaving 11 bases between them. CDR3 in amino acids: CASSNGGLGYTF. CDR3 sequence (DNA): TGTGCCAGCAGTAATGGGGGCCTTGGCTACACCTTC.

The chain combines TRBV19 with TRBJ1-5, with D perhaps TRBD1 (5 bases). In germline, CDR1 is LNHDA, CDR2 SQIVND (reference sequence). Trimming took 0 bases from V and 4 from J, leaving 16 bases between them. This CDR3 spans 17 amino acids. The CDR3 nucleotides read TGTGCCAGTAGTATAGATTCATCATGGGGACGAAATCAGCCCCAGCATTTT. It is translated as CASSIDSSWGRNQPQHF.

The chain employs TRBV12-5 and TRBJ2-3; the D gene is possibly TRBD2 (7 bases). This CDR3 contains 15 residues. Per the germline V gene, CDR1 is LGHNT and CDR2 is FRNRAP. V was pared by 8 bases and J by 2 bases, with 17 bases between. The chain's CDR3 is CASSGGLPLTDTQYF. CDR3 in DNA: TGTGCTAGTTCGGGGGGCCTGCCGCTCACAGATACGCAGTATTTT.

This rearrangement joins TRBV30 to TRBJ2-1, with 15 positions matching TRBD2. V trimming: 2 bases; J trimming: 0 bases; junction bases outside the gene matches: 8. CDR1 is GTSNPN, CDR2 SVGIG, per germline (reference sequence). CDR3 length equals 19 residues. The CDR3 DNA follows: TGTGCCTGGAGTTCCGGACTAGCGGGGGGGCACATCTCCTACAATGAGCAGTTCTTC. The encoded protein is CAWSSGLAGGHISYNEQFF.

The CDR3 DNA is TGTGCCTGGAGTTGGGGGGGCGGGGAGCTGTTTTTT. This encodes CAWSWGGGELFF. This sequence joins TRBV30 and TRBJ2-2; 7 bases agree with TRBD2. V trimming: 2 bases; J trimming: 7 bases; junction bases outside the gene matches: 1. CDR1 is GTSNPN, CDR2 SVGIG, per germline (reference sequence). The CDR3 has 12 residues. Filled out from reference TRBV30 and TRBJ2-2, the complete variable domain reads SQTIHQWPATLVQPVGSPLSLECTVEGTSNPNLYWYRQAAGRGLQLLFYSVGIGQISSEVPQNLSASRPQDRQFILSSKKLLLSDSGFYLCAWSWGGGELFFGEGSRLTVL.

The gene calls are TRBV4-1 and TRBJ2-3, with 8 bases aligning to TRBD1. Per the germline V gene, CDR1 is MGHRA and CDR2 is YSYEKL. The length of the CDR3 is 15 residues. V trimming: 3 bases; J trimming: 4 bases; junction bases outside the gene matches: 6. CDR3 sequence reads: CASSHQDRVSDTQYF. The CDR3 nucleotides read TGCGCCAGCAGCCATCAGGACAGGGTCTCAGATACGCAGTATTTT.

Notes on this clone: The sample holds other DNA sequences that translate to the same CDR3. J is TRBJ2-1 and V is TRBV29-1; 9 nucleotides match TRBD1. V lost 6 bases to trimming and J lost 5 bases; unmatched junction nucleotides: 2. The CDR3 spans 12 residues. Germline V lookup: CDR1 SQVTM, CDR2 ANQGSEA. The CDR3, as DNA: TGCAGCGTGGACAGGGGCCACAATGAGCAGTTCTTC. As protein: CSVDRGHNEQFF.

The chain carries TRBV4-2 and TRBJ2-7, with TRBD2 matching 7 bases. The germline CDR1 and CDR2 sequences are LGHNA and YNFKEQ. The CDR3 runs 12 residues. The V gene end was trimmed by 0 bases and the J gene end by 13 bases; junction bases not matched to a gene: 6. The CDR3 region is CASSQDLGLKYF. CDR3 sequence (DNA): TGTGCCAGCAGCCAAGATCTGGGACTAAAATACTTC.

The J gene is TRBJ2-7, the V gene TRBV23-1, with a possible D match to TRBD1 (6 bases). TRBV23-1 is recorded as an ORF, its role being uncertain. This CDR3 is built from 16 residues. Trimming took off 0 bases at V and 3 bases at J, with 15 bases between the two ends. The CDR3 loop is CASSQSPTGSIYEQYF. The CDR3 nucleotides read TGCGCCAGCAGTCAATCGCCCACAGGGAGTATCTACGAGCAGTACTTC.

J is TRBJ2-7 and V is TRBV7-9, with D unresolved. Germline CDR1 and CDR2: SEHNR and FQNEAQ (reference sequence). This CDR3 has 13 residues. V lost 5 bases and J lost 3, with 11 bases in between. CDR3 residues: CASSPQGRYEQYF. The CDR3 nucleotides read TGTGCCAGCAGCCCGCAAGGGCGCTACGAGCAGTACTTC.